A single sample is the source of the 28 T cell receptor beta chains below, sequenced in a study of vaccination and CD4 T cells after COVID-19 (dated by TCRdb to 2021 to 2024). Libraries came from PCR. Sequencing took place on an Illumina iSeq 100. Clones were called with MiXCR by TCRdb after fastp trimmed the public reads at Q25, and only in-frame beta chains were retained. A single entry per CDR3 protein holds the most common genes and DNA from its merged rows. The sample table records some 20,000 distinct CDR3 sequences; 45% to 70% of these occur just once. The ten largest clones capture roughly 1.1% of the sample. The sequences come from CD4+ T cells from blood, collected after SARS-CoV-2 vaccination. These receptors were collected from a human donor who had recovered from COVID-19.

Concerning this clonotype itself: Mismatch with germline at one junction end may stem from a read error. This chain uses TRBV6-5 with TRBJ2-7; D might be TRBD1 (6 bases). The CDR3 has 16 amino acids. Per the germline V gene, CDR1 is MNHEY and CDR2 is SVGAGI. The CDR3 DNA reads as TGCGCCAGCAGTTACATGGGACATGTAAACTCCTACGAGCAGTACTTC. This sequence encodes CASSYMGHVNSYEQYF.

This clonotype was seen only a few times. The genes are TRBV20-1 and TRBJ2-7; D remains unclear. CDR3 length: 11 residues. V shed 1 base and J shed 6 bases, with 7 bases lying between them. Per germline, CDR1 DFQATT and CDR2 SNEGSKA (reference sequence). Here the CDR3 reads CSARAAGEQYF. DNA of the CDR3: TGCAGTGCTAGAGCGGCAGGCGAGCAGTACTTC.

The chain uses TRBV20-1 and TRBJ2-2; 9 nucleotides match TRBD2. This CDR3 contains 16 residues. The ends lost 3 bases at V and 2 bases at J; junction bases unmatched: 7. Per the germline V gene, CDR1 is DFQATT and CDR2 is SNEGSKA (reference sequence). CDR3 DNA sequence: TGCAGTGCTAGGGTCGCGGGAGGGAAAAACACCGGGGAGCTGTTTTTT. Amino acid sequence: CSARVAGGKNTGELFF.

V gene TRBV10-3 combines with J gene TRBJ2-3; D is unresolved. The V and J ends lost 3 bases and 4 bases respectively, with 11 bases between them. This CDR3 has 14 residues. CDR1 is ENHRY and CDR2 is SYGVKD in the germline V gene. The CDR3 region has the DNA TGTGCCATCAGTGAAGACCGCGAACCAGATACGCAGTATTTT. This encodes CAISEDREPDTQYF.

The chain couples TRBV11-2 to TRBJ1-1, with D maybe TRBD1 (5 bases). The ends were cut back, 3 bases at V and 0 bases at J, with 11 bases in the middle. The CDR3 extends over 15 amino acids. CDR1 is SGHAT and CDR2 is FQNNGV in the germline V gene. CDR3 DNA: TGTGCCAGCAGCTTGGCAGGGCAAATGAACACTGAAGCTTTCTTT. It specifies CASSLAGQMNTEAFF.

As regards this clonotype: Compared with germline, one end of the junction differs, possibly owing to a read error. The chain is built from TRBV6-1 and TRBJ1-5; tentatively, D is TRBD1 (5 bases). Looked up from germline, CDR1 is MNHNS and CDR2 is SASEGT. The CDR3 contains 14 residues. CDR3 nucleotides: TGTGCCAGCAGTGACGGGACGGCTTCTCAGCCCCTGCATTTT. This codes for CASSDGTASQPLHF.

This sequence joins TRBV2 and TRBJ2-1; 9 nucleotides line up with TRBD2. Germline lookup yields CDR1 SNHLY and CDR2 FYNNEI. There are 15 residues in the CDR3. With 1 base clipped from V and 4 bases from J, the junction kept 2 bases outside the gene matches. The CDR3 DNA sequence: TGTGCCAGCAGTGAAGAGCGGGAGGTGTACAATGAGCAGTTCTTC. It codes for CASSEEREVYNEQFF.

The chain links TRBV20-1 to TRBJ2-7; 8 nucleotides line up with TRBD1. The junction had 11 bases not matched to a gene; V was cut back by 1 base and J by 6 bases. Germline V lookup: CDR1 DFQATT, CDR2 SNEGSKA (reference sequence). The CDR3 runs to 15 residues. The CDR3 loop reads CSARGQGARLGEQYF. The CDR3 region has the DNA TGCAGTGCTAGAGGGCAGGGGGCCCGACTTGGCGAGCAGTACTTC.

The chain combines TRBV27 with TRBJ1-5, with 7 nucleotides matching TRBD1. Looked up from germline, CDR1 is MNHEY and CDR2 is SMNVEV (reference sequence). V was pared by 5 bases and J by 2 bases, with 3 bases of the junction left unmatched. This CDR3 contains 14 residues. CDR3 bases: TGTGCCAGCAGTCCCGGACAGGGCAATCAGCCCCAGCATTTT. It translates to CASSPGQGNQPQHF.

In its sample, this clonotype was seen a few times. This rearrangement joins TRBV7-2 to TRBJ2-5; the D gene could be TRBD1 or TRBD2 (6 bases each). Deletions cut 4 bases from V and 2 bases from J, with 17 bases between. The CDR3 extends over 16 amino acids. Germline V gene sequence: CDR1 SGHTA, CDR2 FQGNSA. CDR3 nucleotide sequence: TGTGCCAGCAGCTGGAGGGCAGGGGAGTGGCAAGAGACCCAGTACTTC. Translated, it gives CASSWRAGEWQETQYF.

The DNA of the CDR3 is TGTGCCAGCAGGCGTCCGGGACAGGGGAAGTACGAGCAGTACTTC. Translating gives CASRRPGQGKYEQYF. The chain has TRBV6-1 and TRBJ2-7; 10 bases are shared with TRBD1. CDR1 and CDR2 from the germline V gene are MNHNS and SASEGT. J gave up 4 bases and V 6 bases, and 9 bases lay outside the gene matches. This CDR3 spans 15 amino acids.

This clonotype has only a few counts. The chain recombines TRBV2 with TRBJ1-6; weak D call: TRBD1 (6 bases). Germline assignment: CDR1 SNHLY and CDR2 FYNNEI. The V end lost 8 bases, the J end lost 0 bases, and 11 bases lay between the germline ends. The CDR3 extends over 15 amino acids. The DNA of the CDR3 is TGTGCCAGCTTCGGACAGAGCTCCTATAATTCACCCCTCCACTTT. Protein product: CASFGQSSYNSPLHF.

The rearrangement joins TRBV19 to TRBJ2-5; 8 positions match TRBD1. Germline CDR1 and CDR2: LNHDA and SQIVND (reference sequence). Trimming took 8 bases from V and 4 from J; bases not matched to a gene: 3. The CDR3 runs to 12 residues. CDR3 amino acids: CASLGTGETQYF. In DNA, the CDR3 is TGTGCCAGTTTGGGGACAGGAGAGACCCAGTACTTC.

This clonotype came up a few times. The chain links TRBV20-1 to TRBJ2-7, with TRBD2 matching 8 bases. CDR3 size: 12 residues. The germline V gene encodes CDR1 DFQATT and CDR2 SNEGSKA (reference sequence). This CDR3 is CAQRSGSYEQYF. CDR3 bases: TGCGCCCAGAGGAGCGGGAGCTACGAGCAGTACTTC.

The gene calls are TRBV15 and TRBJ2-5, with a tentative D call TRBD1 (6 bases). Deletions cut 1 base from V and 3 bases from J, with 12 bases between. This CDR3 spans 15 amino acids. Looked up from germline, CDR1 is LNHNV and CDR2 is YYDKDF (reference sequence). CDR3 nucleotides: TGTGCCACCAGCAGAGGGGACACGGGGAAAGAGACCCAGTACTTC. Its protein is CATSRGDTGKETQYF.

Concerning this clonotype itself: A read error is likely, as this CDR3 ends without the conserved phenylalanine or tryptophan. The DNA is left out, because the CDR3 cannot be placed on it with certainty; the CDR3 is given as TCRdb lists it. The chain's CDR3 is CASSLGVTWLFSY. The rearrangement uses TRBV7-2 and TRBJ2-3. Germline CDR1 SGHTA, CDR2 FQGNSA. Inclusive of both ends, the CDR3 amounts to 13 amino acids.

The V call is TRBV6-5, the J call TRBJ1-5; D unclear. V was clipped by 2 bases and J by 7 bases, with 15 bases between them. CDR3 length: 15 amino acids. Germline-derived CDR1 and CDR2 are MNHEY and SVGAGI. DNA of the CDR3: TGTGCCAGCAGTTACCTCCAGGTGTCGGGCCAGCCCCAGCATTTT. This codes for CASSYLQVSGQPQHF.

The chain couples TRBV11-2 to TRBJ2-1; D may be TRBD1 or TRBD2 (6 bases each). Trimming stripped 6 bases from V and 6 bases from J, with 18 bases between. The CDR3 is made up of 15 amino acids. Germline CDR1 and CDR2: SGHAT and FQNNGV. The DNA for the CDR3 is TGTGCCAGCAGTTGGGGGGCTTCCTCGTCCAATGAGCAGTTCTTC. Its protein is CASSWGASSSNEQFF.

The gene calls are TRBV5-1 and TRBJ2-3; TRBD1 aligns across 10 bases. This CDR3 is 15 amino acids long. Losses at the gene ends were 2 bases for V and 4 bases for J; bases not matched to a gene: 4. Germline values: CDR1 SGHRS, CDR2 YFSETQ. This CDR3 reads CASSFGTGVADTQYF. The CDR3 DNA is TGCGCCAGCAGCTTCGGGACAGGGGTGGCAGATACGCAGTATTTT.

In its sample, this clonotype was seen a few times. V gene TRBV2 combines with J gene TRBJ2-1, with D unclear. The CDR3 loop spans 15 amino acids. The V gene's germline CDR1 is SNHLY and CDR2 FYNNEI. The germline V and J ends were trimmed by 2 bases and 2 bases, with 10 bases remaining between them. CDR3 nucleotide sequence: TGTGCCAGCAGTGAACTTGGCGGCACCTACAATGAGCAGTTCTTC. As protein: CASSELGGTYNEQFF. The variable domain in full, completed from reference TRBV2 and TRBJ2-1, reads EPEVTQTPSHQVTQMGQEVILRCVPISNHLYFYWYRQILGQKVEFLVSFYNNEISEKSEIFDDQFSVERPDGSNFTLKIRSTKLEDSAMYFCASSELGGTYNEQFFGPGTRLTVL.

This clonotype was seen more than once but under ten times. The chain couples TRBV28 to TRBJ2-2; D perhaps matches TRBD1 (6 bases). The germline gives CDR1 MDHEN, CDR2 SYDVKM. CDR3 length: 15 residues. Trimming removed 6 bases from V and 1 base from J, with 12 bases in between. The chain's CDR3 is CASSHDRKNTGELFF. The CDR3 DNA follows: TGTGCCAGCAGCCATGACAGGAAGAACACCGGGGAGCTGTTTTTT.

This sequence joins TRBV27 and TRBJ2-5; D may be TRBD2 (6 bases). CDR3 length: 15 residues. From germline, CDR1 is MNHEY and CDR2 SMNVEV (reference sequence). V gave up 1 base and J gave up 4 bases, with 13 bases separating them. In DNA form, the CDR3 reads TGTGCCAGCAGTTTATGGAGGGCAAGTATAGAGACCCAGTACTTC. Translation: CASSLWRASIETQYF.

V is TRBV18 and J is TRBJ1-5; D uncertain. V gave up 5 bases and J gave up 9 bases, with 14 bases separating them. The germline gives CDR1 KGHSH, CDR2 LQKENI. The CDR3 covers 13 residues. The CDR3 sequence is CASSTLGYRPQHF. Here the CDR3 DNA reads TGTGCCAGCTCAACTTTAGGGTATAGGCCCCAGCATTTT.

The V and J genes are TRBV20-1 and TRBJ2-1; 11 bases align to TRBD2. V was clipped by 3 bases and J by 0 bases; unmatched bases: 1. The CDR3 spans 15 residues. The germline V gene encodes CDR1 DFQATT and CDR2 SNEGSKA (reference sequence). The CDR3 bases are TGCAGTGCTAGGGGGACTAGCGGCTCCTACAATGAGCAGTTCTTC. It is translated as CSARGTSGSYNEQFF.

V gene TRBV6-2 or TRBV6-3 combines with J gene TRBJ1-2, with D possibly TRBD1 on 5 matching bases. The V end lost 2 bases, the J end lost 4 bases, and 5 bases lay between the germline ends. Looked up from germline, CDR1 is MNHEY and CDR2 is SVGEGT. The CDR3 totals 12 residues. The CDR3 protein is CASSYGGYGYTF. CDR3 nucleotide sequence: TGTGCCAGCAGTTACGGGGGCTATGGCTACACCTTC.

The chain couples TRBV4-1 to TRBJ2-3, with TRBD2 as a possible D gene (6 bases). Germline-derived CDR1 and CDR2 are MGHRA and YSYEKL. Trimming removed 1 base from V and 0 bases from J, with 14 bases in between. The CDR3 sequence is 17 residues long. The CDR3 spells CASSQGLAGLSTDTQYF. The CDR3 DNA reads as TGCGCCAGCAGCCAAGGGTTGGCGGGACTTAGCACAGATACGCAGTATTTT.

The genes are TRBV7-3 and TRBJ1-1; D call uncertain. The germline CDR1 and CDR2 sequences are SGHTA and FQGTGA. The CDR3 totals 13 residues. V lost 1 base, J lost 8 bases, and 11 bases lay in between. CDR3: CASSLRGFQEAFF. The CDR3 DNA is TGTGCCAGCAGCTTAAGGGGTTTTCAGGAAGCTTTCTTT.

J is TRBJ2-1 and V is TRBV9; no firm D call. Germline V gene lookup returns CDR1 SGDLS and CDR2 YYNGEE. This CDR3 region has 16 residues. Trimming removed 0 bases from V and 0 bases from J, with 10 bases in between. DNA of the CDR3: TGTGCCAGCAGCGTAGGATCTGGAAGCTCCTACAATGAGCAGTTCTTC. Its translation: CASSVGSGSSYNEQFF.